Shown below are 2 T cell receptor beta chains from a single sample sequenced in a study of response to subunit inactivated influenza vaccine. MiXCR, applied by TCRdb to the RT-PCR reads, yields one record per CDR3 protein. The repertoire holds 500,000 to 600,000 distinct CDR3 sequences, with 13% to 15% as singletons. The starting material was PBMCs from blood, obtained 11 to 12 days after vaccination. These receptors all stem from a man aged 45-65 years who received an inactivated influenza vaccine.

The chain is built from TRBV12-3 or TRBV12-4 and TRBJ2-2, with D perhaps TRBD1 (6 bases). CDR3 length: 14 amino acids. Deletions cut 8 bases from V and 6 bases from J, with 16 bases between. The CDR3 DNA sequence: TGTGCCAGCCGTGACGGACAGTTGCCCGGGGAGCTGTTTTTT. Amino acids: CASRDGQLPGELFF.

This clonotype was counted only a few times. CDR3 protein: CASSGGQNYEQYF. In DNA, the CDR3 is TGTGCCAGCAGTGGGGGACAGAACTACGAGCAGTACTTC. The chain employs TRBV6-1 and TRBJ2-7, with 7 bases that match TRBD1. Germline V lookup: CDR1 MNHNS, CDR2 SASEGT. The CDR3 is 13 residues long. V lost 4 bases to trimming and J lost 3 bases; unmatched junction nucleotides: 3.